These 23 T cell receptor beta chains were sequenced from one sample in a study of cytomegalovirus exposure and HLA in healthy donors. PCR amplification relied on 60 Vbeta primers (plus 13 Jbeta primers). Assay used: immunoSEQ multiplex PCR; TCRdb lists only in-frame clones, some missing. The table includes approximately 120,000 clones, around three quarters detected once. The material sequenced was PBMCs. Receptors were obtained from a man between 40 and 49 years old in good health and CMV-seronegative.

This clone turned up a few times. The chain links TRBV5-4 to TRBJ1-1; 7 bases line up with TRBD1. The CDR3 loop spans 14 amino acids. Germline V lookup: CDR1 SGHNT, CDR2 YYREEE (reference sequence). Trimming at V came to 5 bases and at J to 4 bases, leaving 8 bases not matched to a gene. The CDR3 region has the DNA TGTGCCAGCAGGATCAGGGGGGTTCTCACTGAAGCTTTCTTT. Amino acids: CASRIRGVLTEAFF.

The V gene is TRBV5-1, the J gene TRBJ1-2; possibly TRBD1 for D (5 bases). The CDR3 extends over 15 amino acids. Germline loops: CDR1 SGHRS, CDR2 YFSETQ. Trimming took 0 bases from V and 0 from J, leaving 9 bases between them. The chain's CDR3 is CASSLEGPANYGYTF. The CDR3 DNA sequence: TGCGCCAGCAGCTTGGAGGGGCCTGCTAACTATGGCTACACCTTC. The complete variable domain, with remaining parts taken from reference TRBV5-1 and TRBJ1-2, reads KAGVTQTPRYLIKTRGQQVTLSCSPISGHRSVSWYQQTPGQGLQFLFEYFSETQRNKGNFPGRFSGRQFSNSRSEMNVSTLELGDSALYLCASSLEGPANYGYTFGSGTRLTVV.

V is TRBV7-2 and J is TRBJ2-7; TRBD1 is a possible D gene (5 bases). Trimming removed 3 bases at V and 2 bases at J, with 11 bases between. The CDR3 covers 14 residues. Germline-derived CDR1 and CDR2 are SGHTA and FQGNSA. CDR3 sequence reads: CASSFSGHTYEQYF. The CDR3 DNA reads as TGTGCCAGCAGCTTTTCAGGGCATACCTACGAGCAGTACTTC.

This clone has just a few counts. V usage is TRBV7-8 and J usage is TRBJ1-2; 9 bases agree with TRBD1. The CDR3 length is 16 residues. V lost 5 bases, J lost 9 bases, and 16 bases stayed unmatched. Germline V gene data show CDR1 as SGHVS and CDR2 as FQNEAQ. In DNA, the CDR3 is TGTGCCAGCAGCCTAGACACAGGGGGCGCCTTTAGGCGCTACACCTTC. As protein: CASSLDTGGAFRRYTF.

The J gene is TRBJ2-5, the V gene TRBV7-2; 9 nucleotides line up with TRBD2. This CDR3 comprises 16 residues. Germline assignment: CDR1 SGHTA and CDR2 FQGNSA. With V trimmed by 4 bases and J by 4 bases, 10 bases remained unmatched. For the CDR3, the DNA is TGTGCCAGCAGCTCAGTCGGCGGGGGGGTTGTAGAGACCCAGTACTTC. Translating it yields CASSSVGGGVVETQYF.

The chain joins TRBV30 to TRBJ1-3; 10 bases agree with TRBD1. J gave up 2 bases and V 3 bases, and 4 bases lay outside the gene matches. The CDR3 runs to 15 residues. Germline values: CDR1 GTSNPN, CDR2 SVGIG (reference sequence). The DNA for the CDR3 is TGTGCCTGGAGCCCGGACAGGGGGACTGGAAACACCATATATTTT. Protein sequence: CAWSPDRGTGNTIYF. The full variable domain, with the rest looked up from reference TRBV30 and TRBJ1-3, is SQTIHQWPATLVQPVGSPLSLECTVEGTSNPNLYWYRQAAGRGLQLLFYSVGIGQISSEVPQNLSASRPQDRQFILSSKKLLLSDSGFYLCAWSPDRGTGNTIYFGEGSWLTVV.

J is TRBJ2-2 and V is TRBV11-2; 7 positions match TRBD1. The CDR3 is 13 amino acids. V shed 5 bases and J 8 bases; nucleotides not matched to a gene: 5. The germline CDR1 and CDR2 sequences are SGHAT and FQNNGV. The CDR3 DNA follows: TGTGCCAGCAGCCCAGACAGGGCTGGGGAGCTGTTTTTT. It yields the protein CASSPDRAGELFF.

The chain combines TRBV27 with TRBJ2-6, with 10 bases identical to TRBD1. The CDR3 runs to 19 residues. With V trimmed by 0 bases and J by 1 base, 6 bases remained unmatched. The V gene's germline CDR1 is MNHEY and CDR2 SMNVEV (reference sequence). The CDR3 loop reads CASSLSDRDRGSGANVLTF. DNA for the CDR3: TGTGCCAGCAGTTTATCCGACCGGGACAGGGGATCTGGGGCCAACGTCCTGACTTTC.

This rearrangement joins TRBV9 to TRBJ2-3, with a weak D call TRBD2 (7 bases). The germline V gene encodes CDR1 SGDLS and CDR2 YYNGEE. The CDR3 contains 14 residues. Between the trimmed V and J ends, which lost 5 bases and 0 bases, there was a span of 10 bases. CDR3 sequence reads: CASRRGPSTDTQYF. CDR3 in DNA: TGTGCCAGCAGGCGGGGGCCCAGCACAGATACGCAGTATTTT.

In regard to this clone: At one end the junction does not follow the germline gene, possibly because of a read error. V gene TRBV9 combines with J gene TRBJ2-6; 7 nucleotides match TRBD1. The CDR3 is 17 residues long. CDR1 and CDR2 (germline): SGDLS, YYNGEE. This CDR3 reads CASSPQGTAAGANGLTF. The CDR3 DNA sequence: TGTGCCAGCAGCCCGCAAGGGACAGCGGCTGGGGCCAACGGCCTGACTTTC.

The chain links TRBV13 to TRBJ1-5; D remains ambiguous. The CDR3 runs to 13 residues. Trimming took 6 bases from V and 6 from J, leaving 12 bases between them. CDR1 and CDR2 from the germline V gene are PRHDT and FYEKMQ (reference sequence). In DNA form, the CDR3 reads TGTGCCAGCAGTGAAAGGGAGGGTCAGCCCCAGCATTTT. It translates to CASSEREGQPQHF. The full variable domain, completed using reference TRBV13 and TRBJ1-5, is AAGVIQSPRHLIKEKRETATLKCYPIPRHDTVYWYQQGPGQDPQFLISFYEKMQSDKGSIPDRFSAQQFSDYHSELNMSSLELGDSALYFCASSEREGQPQHFGDGTRLSIL.

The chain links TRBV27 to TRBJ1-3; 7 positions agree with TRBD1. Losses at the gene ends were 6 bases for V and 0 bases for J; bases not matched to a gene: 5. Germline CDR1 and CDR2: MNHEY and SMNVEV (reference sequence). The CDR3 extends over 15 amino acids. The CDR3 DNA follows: TGTGCCAGCAGCTCGGGACAGATCTCTGGAAACACCATATATTTT. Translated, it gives CASSSGQISGNTIYF.

The chain's CDR3 is CASSRTTGGENEKLFF. The CDR3 DNA is TGTGCCAGCTCGCGAACAACAGGGGGTGAAAATGAAAAACTGTTTTTT. The genes are TRBV18 and TRBJ1-4; 8 nucleotides align to TRBD1. J gave up 5 bases and V 6 bases, and 11 bases lay outside the gene matches. Germline V gene data show CDR1 as KGHSH and CDR2 as LQKENI. There are 16 residues in the CDR3.

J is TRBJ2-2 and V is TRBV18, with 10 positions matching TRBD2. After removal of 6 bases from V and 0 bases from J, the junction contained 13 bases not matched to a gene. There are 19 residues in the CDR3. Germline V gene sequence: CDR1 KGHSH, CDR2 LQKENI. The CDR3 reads CASSTRPASGGSNTGELFF. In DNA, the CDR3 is TGTGCCAGCTCCACCCGACCGGCTAGCGGGGGCTCGAACACCGGGGAGCTGTTTTTT.

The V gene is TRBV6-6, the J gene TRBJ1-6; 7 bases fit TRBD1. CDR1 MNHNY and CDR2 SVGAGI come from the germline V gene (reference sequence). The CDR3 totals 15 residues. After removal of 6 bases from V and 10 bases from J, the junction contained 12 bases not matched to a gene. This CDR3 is CASRGNDRENSPLHF. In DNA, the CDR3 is TGTGCCAGCAGGGGAAACGACAGGGAGAACTCACCCCTCCACTTT.

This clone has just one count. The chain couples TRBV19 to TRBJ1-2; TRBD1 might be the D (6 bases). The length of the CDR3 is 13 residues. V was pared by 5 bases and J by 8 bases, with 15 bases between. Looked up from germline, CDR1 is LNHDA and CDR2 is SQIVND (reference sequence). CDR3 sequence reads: CASSPTGSSGYTF. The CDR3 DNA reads TGTGCCAGTAGTCCTACAGGGTCGTCCGGCTACACCTTC.

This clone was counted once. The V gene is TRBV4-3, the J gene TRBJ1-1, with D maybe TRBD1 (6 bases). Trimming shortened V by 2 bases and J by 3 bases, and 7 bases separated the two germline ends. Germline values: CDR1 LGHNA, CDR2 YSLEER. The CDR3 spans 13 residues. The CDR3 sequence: CASSQQGYTEAFF. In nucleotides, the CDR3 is TGCGCCAGCAGCCAACAGGGGTACACTGAAGCTTTCTTT.

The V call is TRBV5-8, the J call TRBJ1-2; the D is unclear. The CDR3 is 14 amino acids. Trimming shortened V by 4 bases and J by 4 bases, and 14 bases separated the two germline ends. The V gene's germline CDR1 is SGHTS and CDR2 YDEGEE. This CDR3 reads CASSLRGTSYGYTF. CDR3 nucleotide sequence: TGTGCCAGCAGCCTCCGTGGCACCTCCTATGGCTACACCTTC.

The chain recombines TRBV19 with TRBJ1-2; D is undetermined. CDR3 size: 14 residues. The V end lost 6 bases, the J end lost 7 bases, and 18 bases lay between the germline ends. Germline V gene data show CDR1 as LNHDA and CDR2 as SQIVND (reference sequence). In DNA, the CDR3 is TGTGCCAGTAGCCGGGAATTTCGACCCGGTGGCTACACCTTC. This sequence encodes CASSREFRPGGYTF.

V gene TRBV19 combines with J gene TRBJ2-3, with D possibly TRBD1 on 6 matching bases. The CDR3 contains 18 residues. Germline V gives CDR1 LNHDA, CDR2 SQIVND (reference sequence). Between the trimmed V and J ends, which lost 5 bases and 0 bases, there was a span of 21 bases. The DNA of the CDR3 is TGTGCCAGTAGTGACAAACCCCGGACAGCCTCTAGCACAGATACGCAGTATTTT. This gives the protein CASSDKPRTASSTDTQYF.

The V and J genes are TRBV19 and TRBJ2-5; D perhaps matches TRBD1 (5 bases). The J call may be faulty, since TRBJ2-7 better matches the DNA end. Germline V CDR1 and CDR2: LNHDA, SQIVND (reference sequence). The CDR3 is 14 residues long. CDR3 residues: CASSGALFSYEQYF. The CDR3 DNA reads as TGTGCCAGTAGTGGGGCTCTCTTCTCCTACGAGCAGTACTTC.

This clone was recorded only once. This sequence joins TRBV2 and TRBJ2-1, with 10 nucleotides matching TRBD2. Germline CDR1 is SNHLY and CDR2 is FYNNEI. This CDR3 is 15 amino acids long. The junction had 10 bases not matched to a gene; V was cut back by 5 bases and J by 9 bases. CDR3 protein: CASSPSGGAFGEQFF. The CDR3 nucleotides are TGTGCCAGCAGTCCGAGCGGGGGGGCCTTCGGTGAGCAGTTCTTC.

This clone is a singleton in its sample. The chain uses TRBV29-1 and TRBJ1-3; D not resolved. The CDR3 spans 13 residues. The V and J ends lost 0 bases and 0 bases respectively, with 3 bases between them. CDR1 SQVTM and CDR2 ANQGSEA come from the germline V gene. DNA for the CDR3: TGCAGCGTTGAAGACAGCTCTGGAAACACCATATATTTT. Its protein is CSVEDSSGNTIYF.